The sequence of this T cell receptor beta chain was determined in a study of beta chain features in type 1 diabetes. Expressed TCRB transcripts were sequenced, since all the RNA that had been isolated was reverse transcribed. Using immunoSEQ multiplex PCR, the repertoire was profiled, and TCRdb retains in-frame clones only, with some absent. The table has some 500,000 clones, around 10% seen once. Details on this clone: A read error may produce the germline difference seen at one junction end.

Germline CDR1 and CDR2: LGHNA and YSLEER. This CDR3 is built from 20 residues. The sequence came from a woman in her late teens or twenties in good health. The sample taken for sequencing was naive CD4+ T cells from blood. V and J are TRBV4-3 and TRBJ2-4; a possible D gene is TRBD2 (6 bases). The CDR3 coding sequence is TGCGACAGCAGCCAATTCTATGGGGACTCAGCGGACGTAGCCAAAAACATTCAGTACTTC. As protein: CDSSQFYGDSADVAKNIQYF.